This T cell receptor beta chain was observed in a study of blood T cell repertoires in COVID-19. Study-wide context: Sites in the United States, Italy and Spain provided acute and convalescent COVID-19 samples. PBMCs, B-cell-depleted T cells, or T cells were the source of the cDNA or gDNA that made up the material.

V lost 6 bases and J lost 5; bases outside the gene matches: 9. The V gene's germline CDR1 is LNHDA and CDR2 SQIVND (reference sequence). The CDR3 extends over 15 amino acids. Sequencing used immunoSEQ multiplex PCR; TCRdb keeps in-frame clones, though not all of them. The top ten hold over 1.2% of the sample, which has about 250,000 clones, approximately 86% seen once. Sequenced input: peripheral blood. This sequence was found in a man older than 75 with acute or convalescent COVID-19. This chain uses TRBV19 with TRBJ1-5; 8 bases fit TRBD1. The CDR3 loop reads CASSRQGQVDQPQHF. In DNA form, the CDR3 reads TGTGCCAGTAGCCGACAGGGACAGGTCGATCAGCCCCAGCATTTT. Using reference TRBV19 and TRBJ1-5 for the parts outside the CDR3, the full variable domain is DGGITQSPKYLFRKEGQNVTLSCEQNLNHDAMYWYRQDPGQGLRLIYYSQIVNDFQKGDIAEGYSVSREKKESFPLTVTSAQKNPTAFYLCASSRQGQVDQPQHFGDGTRLSIL.